These T cell receptor beta chains were read from a single sample in a study of blood T cell repertoires in COVID-19. Sequencing used immunoSEQ multiplex PCR; TCRdb keeps in-frame clones, though not all of them. This table has roughly 200,000 clones, 87% appearing once. Sample: PBMCs or T cells enriched from blood (not recorded which). These receptors were obtained from a man between 18 and 35 years old with acute COVID-19. CDR3s include the opening cysteine and the closing phenylalanine or tryptophan. The D gene is left open where the match is weak. Clone size, where shown, is once, few, many, or a class for clones that have expanded.

v_gene	j_gene	abundance	d_gene	CDR3nt	CDR3aa
TRBV4-1	TRBJ2-2	-	TRBD2	TGCGCCAGCAGCCAAGAAAGGGCGGGACTAGTCACCGGGGAGCTGTTTTTT	CASSQERAGLVTGELFF
TRBV28	TRBJ2-3	-	TRBD2	TGTGCCAGCAGTCGGGGGACTAGCGGGAGGGCCGATACGCAGTATTTT	CASSRGTSGRADTQYF
TRBV23-1	TRBJ1-2	once	-	TGCGCCAGCAGTCAATCGAGAGATAATGGCTACACCTTC	CASSQSRDNGYTF
TRBV14	TRBJ1-4	once	TRBD1	TGTGCCAGCAGCCCACGGACAGGGGGCCGAGAAAAACTGTTTTTT	CASSPRTGGREKLFF
TRBV11-3	TRBJ1-1	few	-	TGTGCCAGCAGCTTAGAACCCGGGAACACTGAAGCTTTCTTT	CASSLEPGNTEAFF
TRBV28	TRBJ1-3	-	TRBD1	TGTGCCAGCACGGTCCCCGGGACAGAAAGAAACACCATATATTTT	CASTVPGTERNTIYF
TRBV7-9	TRBJ2-1	-	TRBD2	TGTGCCAGCAGCCGTCCGGGAGGGAACAATGAGCAGTTCTTC	CASSRPGGNNEQFF
TRBV6-6	TRBJ2-7	-	-	TGTGCCAGCAGCTTCACTAAGGGAGTCCACGAGCAGTACTTC	CASSFTKGVHEQYF
TRBV4-3	TRBJ1-1	-	-	TGCGCCAGCAGCCAAGACCCAGGGGACACTGAAGCTTTCTTT	CASSQDPGDTEAFF
TRBV4-1	TRBJ1-3	-	-	TGCGCCAGCAGCCAAGCGGAGCAGGGAAACACCATATATTTT	CASSQAEQGNTIYF
TRBV7-2	TRBJ1-1	-	-	TGTGCCAGCAAACCACGATACGGGGGGACGAGAGGGGACACTGAAGCTTTCTTT	CASKPRYGGTRGDTEAFF
TRBV5-6	TRBJ2-7	-	-	TGTGCCAGCAGCTGGTCCGGGTCCGTCTTTTACGAGCAGTACTTC	CASSWSGSVFYEQYF
TRBV2	TRBJ2-1	-	TRBD1	TGTGCCAGCCGACAGGGCTCCTACAATGAGCAGTTCTTC	CASRQGSYNEQFF
TRBV5-4	TRBJ2-7	-	-	TGTGCCAGCAGCTTGGGAGTCTACGAGCAGTACTTC	CASSLGVYEQYF
TRBV6-2/TRBV6-3	TRBJ2-2	-	TRBD1	TGTGCCAGCAGTTACGACAGGGAGAGGGACACCGGGGAGCTGTTTTTT	CASSYDRERDTGELFF
TRBV19	TRBJ2-7	-	-	TGTGCCAGTAGTATCGTTGGTTCCGCGAGCTACTACGAGCAGTACTTC	CASSIVGSASYYEQYF
TRBV6-5	TRBJ1-3	-	TRBD1	TGTGCCAGCAGACCACAGGGGTCCGGAAACACCATATATTTT	CASRPQGSGNTIYF
TRBV7-8	TRBJ1-6	-	-	TGTGCCAGCAGCTTCGGGGTTTACTCCTATAATTCACCCCTCCACTTT	CASSFGVYSYNSPLHF
TRBV11-3	TRBJ2-5	-	-	TGTGCCAGCAGCCCCAGGAGGGGGCGGGAGGTTCAAGAGACCCAGTACTTC	CASSPRRGREVQETQYF
TRBV28	TRBJ2-3	-	TRBD2	TGTGCCAGCAGAAGACTAGCGGGAGTGACAGATACGCAGTATTTT	CASRRLAGVTDTQYF
TRBV15	TRBJ1-3	once	TRBD1	TGTGCCACCAGCAGAGGCGGGACAGGGGAGAACACCATATATTTT	CATSRGGTGENTIYF
TRBV27	TRBJ2-2	-	TRBD1	TGTGCCAGCAGCCCCGGACAGGGGGCCCTCACCGGGGAGCTGTTTTTT	CASSPGQGALTGELFF
TRBV5-1	TRBJ1-1	-	-	TGCGCCAGCAGCCCCGGACAAGAAGGGGGTACAGCTTTCTTT	CASSPGQEGGTAFF
TRBV11-3	TRBJ2-7	-	TRBD2	TGTGCCAGCAGCTCCCCGGGAGGCTCCTACGAGCAGTACTTC	CASSSPGGSYEQYF
TRBV5-4	TRBJ1-2	-	-	TGTGCCAGCAGCTGGAATCAGGGTCCTGGCTACACCTTC	CASSWNQGPGYTF
TRBV20-1	TRBJ1-6	-	-	TGCAGTGCTCGTGGGGCAGATTCACCCCTCCACTTT	CSARGADSPLHF
TRBV18	TRBJ2-7	-	TRBD2	TGTGCCAGCTCAAAGACTAGCGTGGGCTACGAGCAGTACTTC	CASSKTSVGYEQYF
TRBV7-2	TRBJ2-2	-	-	TGTGCCAGCAGCTTAGGGTCAGGGAACACCGGGGAGCTGTTTTTT	CASSLGSGNTGELFF
TRBV19	TRBJ2-2	-	-	TGTGCCAGTAGTCCCCAGGGGGAGCTGTTTTTT	CASSPQGELFF
TRBV5-4	TRBJ1-1	-	-	TGTGCCAGCAGCTTGACAGAGAACACTGAAGCTTTCTTT	CASSLTENTEAFF
TRBV11-2	TRBJ1-6	few	TRBD1	TGTGCCAGCAGCTTATTCCCCGCACAGGGGAATTTTTATAATTCACCCCTCCACTTT	CASSLFPAQGNFYNSPLHF